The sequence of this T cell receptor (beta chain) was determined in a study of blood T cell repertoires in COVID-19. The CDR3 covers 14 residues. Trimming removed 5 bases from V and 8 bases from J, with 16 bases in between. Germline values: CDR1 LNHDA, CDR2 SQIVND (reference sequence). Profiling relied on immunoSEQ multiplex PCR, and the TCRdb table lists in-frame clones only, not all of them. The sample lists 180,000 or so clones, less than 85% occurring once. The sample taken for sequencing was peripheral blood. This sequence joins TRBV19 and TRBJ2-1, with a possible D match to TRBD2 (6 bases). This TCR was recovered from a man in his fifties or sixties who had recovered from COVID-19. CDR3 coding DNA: TGTGCCAGTAGTGCACTAGGGGACTGGGATGAGCAGTTCTTC. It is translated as CASSALGDWDEQFF.